This T cell receptor beta chain came from a study of blood T cell repertoires in COVID-19. In the study overall: Acute-phase and convalescent COVID-19 samples originated in the United States, Italy and Spain. T cells, B-cell-depleted T cells, or PBMCs supplied cDNA or gDNA.

Study processing details: Nucleated cell number was recorded as an estimate derived from reference gene primer amplification. Sequencing was performed with immunoSEQ multiplex PCR; in TCRdb, only in-frame clones are kept and a portion is missing. V and J calls and clone size are as listed in that table; D and trimming were resolved from the DNA. Of 80,000 to 95,000 clones listed, roughly nine tenths were seen once; the top ten hold about 1.7%. The germline CDR1 and CDR2 sequences are SGHRS and YFSETQ. The V gene lost 0 bases and the J gene lost 10 bases, with 11 bases spanning the gap. CDR3 length equals 13 residues.

The clonotype was recovered from a human donor with active COVID-19. The donor label of this sample is uncertain. The chain has TRBV5-1 and TRBJ2-1; D is ambiguous. The specimen was peripheral blood. The DNA of the CDR3 is TGCGCCAGCAGCTTGGAAGTAGTCCGGGAGCAGTTCTTC. It specifies CASSLEVVREQFF.